This T cell receptor (beta chain) derives from a study of cytomegalovirus exposure and HLA in healthy donors. General observations from the study: TCR beta chains associated with HLA were, in a later analysis, more clonally expanded than equally common others. Several of the most significant clusters appeared, in a later analysis, to be linked to common viral pathogens. Immune exposure was documented only through CMV serostatus.

The donors were healthy bone marrow donors. The CDR3 spans 15 residues. Trimming left V 0 bases short and J 4 bases short, with 13 bases between. Germline loops: CDR1 SGDLS, CDR2 YYNGEE. On this clone itself: The antigen remains undetermined.

It was with 60 Vbeta and 13 Jbeta primers that the PCR ran. Sequencing was performed with immunoSEQ multiplex PCR; in TCRdb, only in-frame clones are kept and a portion is missing. The table lists roughly 160,000 clones, 65% to 90% of them singletons. This sequence originates from a man aged 50 to 59 in good health and CMV-seropositive. The J gene is TRBJ1-1, the V gene TRBV9; TRBD1 is a possible D gene (5 bases). Sequenced: PBMCs. In nucleotides, the CDR3 is TGTGCCAGCAGCGTAGGGGTCAGGGAGGGCACTGAAGCTTTCTTT. It yields the protein CASSVGVREGTEAFF.